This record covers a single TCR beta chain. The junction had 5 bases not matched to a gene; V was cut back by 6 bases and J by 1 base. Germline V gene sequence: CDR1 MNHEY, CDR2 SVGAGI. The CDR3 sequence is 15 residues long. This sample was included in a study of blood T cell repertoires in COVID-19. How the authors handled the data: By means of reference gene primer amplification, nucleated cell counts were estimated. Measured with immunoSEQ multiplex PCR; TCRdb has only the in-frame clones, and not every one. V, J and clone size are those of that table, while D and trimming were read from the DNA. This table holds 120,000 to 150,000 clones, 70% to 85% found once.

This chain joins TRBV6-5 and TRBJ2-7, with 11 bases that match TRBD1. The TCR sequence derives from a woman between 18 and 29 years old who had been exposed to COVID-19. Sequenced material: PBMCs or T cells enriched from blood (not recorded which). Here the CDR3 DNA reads TGTGCCAGCAGCCGCGGGACAGGGGGGTCCTACGAGCAGTACTTC. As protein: CASSRGTGGSYEQYF.